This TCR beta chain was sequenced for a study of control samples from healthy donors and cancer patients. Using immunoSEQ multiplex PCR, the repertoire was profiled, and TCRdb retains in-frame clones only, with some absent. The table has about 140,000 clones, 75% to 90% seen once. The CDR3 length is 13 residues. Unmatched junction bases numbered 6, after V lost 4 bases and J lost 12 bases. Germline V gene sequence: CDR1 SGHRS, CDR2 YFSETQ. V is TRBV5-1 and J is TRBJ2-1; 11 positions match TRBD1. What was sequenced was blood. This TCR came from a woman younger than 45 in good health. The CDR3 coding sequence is TGCGCCAGCAGCCCGGATGGACAGGGGGCGCAGTTCTTC. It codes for CASSPDGQGAQFF.